The rows below give T cell receptor beta chains drawn from one sample of a study of blood T cell repertoires in COVID-19. Method: immunoSEQ multiplex PCR; TCRdb's copy keeps in-frame clones and lacks some. The sample includes roughly 370,000 clones, 85% to 90% of them seen just once. Sample: PBMCs or T cells enriched from blood (not recorded which). Receptor source: a woman in her forties or fifties who had recovered from COVID-19. Both conserved end residues are part of each CDR3. Each record gives: V gene, J gene, CDR3 protein.

TRBV27	TRBJ2-3	CASSLGGSTDTQYF
TRBV3-1/TRBV3-2	TRBJ1-3	CASSAPAGISGNTIYF
TRBV2	TRBJ2-7	CASSPDSRYYEQYF
TRBV9	TRBJ2-3	CASSVRVGGAQADTQYF
TRBV5-1	TRBJ1-2	CASSLDRGLDYGYTF
TRBV4-1	TRBJ2-2	CASSPKDPGQGFTGELFF
TRBV7-9	TRBJ1-2	CASSPRFRPGRATF
TRBV12-3/TRBV12-4	TRBJ1-1	CASSQGIYTEAFF
TRBV4-1	TRBJ1-2	CASSQSLTDGYTF
TRBV6-1	TRBJ2-7	CASSVVSGAAAYEQYF
TRBV19	TRBJ1-2	CASSIKSSGGLSGYGYTF
TRBV9	TRBJ2-1	CASSAGTGLGYNEQFF
TRBV7-6	TRBJ1-3	CASSLGPDQGSAIYF
TRBV6-4	TRBJ2-2	CASSDQLAGIGELFF
TRBV4-1	TRBJ1-3	CASSPPSGTVRNTIYF
TRBV7-8	TRBJ2-7	CASSTQLEDYEQYF
TRBV11-3	TRBJ2-5	CASSRRGQETQYF
TRBV2	TRBJ2-3	CASSELTGDPTDTQYF
TRBV27	TRBJ2-3	CASGGTGGVISGSTDTQYF
TRBV14	TRBJ2-7	CASSPRVTHYEQYF
TRBV28	TRBJ1-4	CASSADRPTTNEKLFF
TRBV11-2	TRBJ1-2	CASSLDYRNYGYTF
TRBV18	TRBJ1-5	CASSTRGRDQPQHF
TRBV30	TRBJ1-2	CAWSAGTGFTF
TRBV12-5	TRBJ1-2	CASGFGGTSYGYTF
TRBV24-1	TRBJ2-5	CATRRAGEETQYF
TRBV28	TRBJ1-1	CASSETGTNTEAFF
TRBV4-1	TRBJ1-1	CASSQEPFEAFF
TRBV5-1	TRBJ1-4	CASSSGQGSNEKLFF
TRBV4-3	TRBJ2-7	CASSQAPGLNYEQYF
TRBV7-8	TRBJ1-4	CASSSYRTNEKLFF
TRBV3-1/TRBV3-2	TRBJ1-3	CASSQTGDSGNTIYF
TRBV27	TRBJ2-3	CASGYKGGWADTQYF
TRBV30	TRBJ2-7	CAWRQGVGSYEQYF
TRBV5-1	TRBJ1-2	CASSSAGGLNYGYTF
TRBV10-3	TRBJ2-1	CAIRGASGENEQFF
TRBV27	TRBJ2-3	CASRAIGGGATDTQYF
TRBV7-3	TRBJ2-7	CASSLYPDRNYEQYF
TRBV29-1	TRBJ1-1	CSVVGGGFGPNTEAFF
TRBV12-3/TRBV12-4	TRBJ2-2	CASTSFVGELFF
TRBV4-1	TRBJ1-5	CASSQDAGYNQPQHF
TRBV2	TRBJ1-4	CASREKRTASLLNEKLFF
TRBV2	TRBJ2-1	CASTVTGGEQFF
TRBV6-6	TRBJ1-5	CASSYSAGGNQPQHF
TRBV5-1	TRBJ1-3	CASSPLGQTGNTIYF
TRBV7-6	TRBJ1-5	CASSLEAGGVGLNNQPQHF
TRBV25-1	TRBJ1-4	CASSEGASTNEKLFF
TRBV7-2	TRBJ2-3	CASRLDQGTDTQYF
TRBV3-1/TRBV3-2	TRBJ2-2	CASRRTGGHTGELFF
TRBV11-2	TRBJ2-1	CASSFSGGPYNEQFF
TRBV7-9	TRBJ2-1	CASSPGLAHNEQFF
TRBV7-8	TRBJ1-5	CASSLREKQPQHF